This T cell receptor (beta chain) was identified during a study of cytomegalovirus exposure and HLA in healthy donors (dated by TCRdb to 2017 to 2019). For context, the study as a whole: The 500 to 800 repertoires of the first cohort and the 120 validation repertoires were produced on the same platform, according to a later analysis. The study aimed to test whether cataloging public T cell receptors could reveal signatures of past pathogen exposure. Along with the roughly 700-subject first cohort, a separate validation cohort of 120 different subjects was used. The study combined high-throughput TCR immunosequencing, statistical association of individual TCRs with disease status, and machine learning to predict cytomegalovirus infection status.

The junction shows trimming of 4 bases on V and 0 bases on J, and the gene matches do not reach 5 bases of it. CDR1 and CDR2, looked up from the germline V gene, are SGHRS and YFSETQ. Including the terminal cysteine and phenylalanine, the CDR3 comprises 16 residues. The DNA shown is the 48-base CDR3, in frame from base 1. The library was prepared using the immunoSEQ multiplex PCR assay. As for how the authors treated the data: To diagnose cytomegalovirus status from the catalog of TCR beta chain sequences, a statistical classification framework was built. The immuneACCESS repertoire file appears here via TCRdb, limited to in-frame rearrangements. These files lack a portion of the clones; in checked studies, under half of the deficit traces to unresolved V genes, and the cause of the others is not known. That table furnishes V, J and clone size, whereas the DNA furnished D and trimming. The sample contains under 400,000 clones, 88% of them found a single time. The ten largest clones capture roughly 0.96% of the sample.

Donors formed part of the validation cohort, which comprised over a hundred subjects and was distinct from the first cohort of some 700 subjects. What the work shows at the level of the full study, not this receptor alone: Most TCR sequences were seen in very few donors, while some public TCRs were found in many individuals. The authors suggested that the approach could potentially be generalized to other disease states and immunological phenotypes. The validation cohort had no HLA typing available for a later analysis, so co-occurrence within that cohort was assessed over all 120 or so repertoires. Three of the identified cytomegalovirus-associated TCR beta chains were confirmed in vitro to be specific for cytomegalovirus antigens. A total of about 180 TCR beta chains were listed by the study as associated with cytomegalovirus. In both the original and validation cohorts, the classifier was reported to diagnose cytomegalovirus status with high specificity and sensitivity. In a later analysis, TCRs clustered in the first cohort were found to also tend to co-occur in the roughly 130 validation repertoires, with about 94% of cluster scores above 0.

This clone was counted once. The antigen it binds to is not known. Per-base quality was not reported, and no clone a single base away is much larger than it. Sequences were obtained from PBMCs. The clonotype originates from a man younger than 45 in good health and CMV-seronegative. The rearrangement combines TRBV5-1 with TRBJ1-3; TRBD1 fits 9 bases in the junction. The DNA sequence follows: TGCGCCAGCAGCCAACAGGGGGCCCCCTCTGGAAACACCATATATTTT. Its translation reads: CASSQQGAPSGNTIYF.